This T cell receptor (beta chain) was sequenced during a study of OX40 agonist ivuxolimab in advanced cancers. Study at large: The study treated patients with ivuxolimab, an agonistic anti-OX40 (CD134) antibody. Partial responses occurred in three patients (one hepatocellular carcinoma, two cutaneous melanoma).

Using immunoSEQ multiplex PCR, the repertoire was profiled, and TCRdb retains in-frame clones only, with some absent. The sample carries roughly 66,000 clones, roughly four fifths recorded once. Peripheral blood came from all dose cohorts at three timepoints. The origin of this receptor is an adult with an advanced solid tumor such as melanoma, head and neck, liver or kidney cancer. Specimen: CD4+ or CD8+ T cells sorted from blood, collected in a trial of the OX40 agonist ivuxolimab.

Here the CDR3 reads CASSATLQGHGYTF. The CDR3, as DNA: TGCGCCAGCAGTGCAACCCTACAGGGCCATGGCTACACCTTC. The chain links TRBV10-2 to TRBJ1-2; TRBD1 might be the D (6 bases). V shed 4 bases and J shed 6 bases, with 15 bases lying between them. The CDR3 sequence is 14 residues long. CDR1 and CDR2 from the germline V gene are WSHSY and SAAADI.